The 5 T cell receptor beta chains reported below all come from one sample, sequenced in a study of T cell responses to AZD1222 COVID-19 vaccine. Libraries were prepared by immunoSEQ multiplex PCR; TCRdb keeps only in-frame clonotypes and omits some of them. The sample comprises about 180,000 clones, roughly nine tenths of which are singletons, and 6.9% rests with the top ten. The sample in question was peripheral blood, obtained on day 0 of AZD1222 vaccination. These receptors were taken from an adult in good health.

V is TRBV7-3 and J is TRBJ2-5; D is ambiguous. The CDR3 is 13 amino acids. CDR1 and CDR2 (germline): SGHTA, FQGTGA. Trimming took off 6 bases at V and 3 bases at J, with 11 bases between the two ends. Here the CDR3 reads CASSLSREETQYF. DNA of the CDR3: TGTGCCAGCAGTCTTAGTCGGGAAGAGACCCAGTACTTC.

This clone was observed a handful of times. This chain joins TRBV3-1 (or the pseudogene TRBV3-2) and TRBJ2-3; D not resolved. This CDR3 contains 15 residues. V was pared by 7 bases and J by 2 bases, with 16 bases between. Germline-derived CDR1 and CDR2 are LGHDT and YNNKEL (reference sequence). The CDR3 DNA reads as TGTGCCAGCACCAAGATGGTGAAAAACACAGATACGCAGTATTTT. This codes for CASTKMVKNTDTQYF.

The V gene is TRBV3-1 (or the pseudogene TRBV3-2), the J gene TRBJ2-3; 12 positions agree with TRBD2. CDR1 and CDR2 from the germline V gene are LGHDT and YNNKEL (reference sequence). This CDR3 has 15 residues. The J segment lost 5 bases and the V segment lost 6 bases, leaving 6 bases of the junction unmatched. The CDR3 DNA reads TGTGCCAGCAGACTAGCGGGGGGCCGGGTAGATACGCAGTATTTT. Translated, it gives CASRLAGGRVDTQYF.

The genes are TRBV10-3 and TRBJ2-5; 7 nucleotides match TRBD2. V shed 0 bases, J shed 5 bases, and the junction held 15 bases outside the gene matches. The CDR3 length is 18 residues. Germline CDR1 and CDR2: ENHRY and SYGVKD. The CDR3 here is CAISESYGRLAHGETQYF. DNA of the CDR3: TGTGCCATCAGTGAGTCTTATGGGAGACTAGCACACGGGGAGACCCAGTACTTC.

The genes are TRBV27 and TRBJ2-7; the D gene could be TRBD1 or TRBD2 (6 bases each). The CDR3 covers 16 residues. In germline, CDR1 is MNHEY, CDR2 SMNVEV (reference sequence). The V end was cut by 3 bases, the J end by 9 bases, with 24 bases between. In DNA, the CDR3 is TGTGCCAGCAGTTTTAACGTCGGGGGCGACATATTGGGGCAGTACTTC. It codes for CASSFNVGGDILGQYF.